This T cell receptor beta chain emerged from a study of Ad26.COV2.S vaccination and SARS-CoV-2 variants (dated by TCRdb to about 2021). Turning to the overall study: Donors in the vaccine arm were drawn from COV1001, a multicentre, randomized, double-blind, placebo-controlled phase I-IIa trial testing Ad26.COV2.S in healthy adults. Ad26.COV2.S was administered intramuscularly at a dose of 5x10^10 or 1x10^11 viral particles, either as one shot or as two shots given 56 days apart. Investigators did not know the trial group allocation while performing experiments and assessing outcomes. Trial participants were randomized into five groups of five: low-dose or high-dose Ad26.COV2.S given once or twice, or placebo on both occasions. The specificity and breadth of SARS-CoV-2-reactive T cell receptors after Ad26.COV2.S vaccination were assessed by TCRbeta repertoire sequencing. The TCR-sequenced set comprised about 30 samples: around 20 Ad26.COV2.S vaccine recipients, 5 placebo recipients and 8 SARS-CoV-2 convalescent individuals. Here is what the overall study found, with its caveats: After vaccination, spike-specific CD8+ and CD4+ T cell responses were reported to show substantial breadth. Compared with placebo recipients, Ad26.COV2.S recipients showed higher spike-specific TCR breadth (P = 0.0014). It was noted by the authors that total T cell responses may have been underestimated by the TCR breadth and depth analyses. The study was not powered for comparison of responses between vaccine doses or regimens. Vaccine and placebo recipients had comparable non-spike TCR breadth, which fits with the vaccine containing only spike.

With regard to this clone: This clone's antigen is unknown. Base qualities are missing; no much larger clone stands one base away.

The sample's treatment or condition, from its label and the paper: over 15 received Ad26.COV2.S at low or high dose, single or two shots; about five received placebo; per-sample allocation not given. For vaccine and placebo recipients, repertoires were sequenced using samples collected on day 63 after the first injection. Between 29 July and 7 August 2020, Cohort 1b enrolled 20 to 30 adults aged 18-55 years at one site in Boston, USA. Ad26.COV2.S was a replication-incompetent adenovirus type 26 vector expressing a prefusion-stabilized SARS-CoV-2 spike protein from the original Wuhan strain. The immunoSEQ Assay was the method used to sequence TCRbeta CDR3 regions. After extraction, genomic DNA underwent amplification by bias-controlled multiplex PCR, followed by high-throughput sequencing. Per the authors' processing: To quantify the absolute abundance of every unique TCRbeta CDR3 region, sequences were collapsed and filtered. Usable DNA was measured by amplifying reference genes present in all nucleated cells, and TCRbeta template counts were normalized to that usable DNA to estimate T cell fraction. Repertoire TCRs were annotated as SARS-CoV-2-specific when V gene, CDR3 amino acid sequence and J gene were exactly matched to a known reactive TCR set. The reference SARS-CoV-2 TCR set was derived from MIRA and filtered for enrichment in COVID-19-positive ImmuneCODE repertoires, a step that removed public or cross-reactive TCRs. Using the MIRA antigens, annotated TCRs were further analysed by specific ORF or by position within an ORF. Depth was the summed frequency of annotated unique rearrangements, while breadth was defined as annotated unique rearrangements over total unique productive rearrangements. Two-sided Wilcoxon rank-sum tests were applied when comparing TCR breadth between groups. TCRdb retrieved this table from immuneACCESS and kept in-frame rearrangements only. Not all clones are present; in checked studies, unresolved V genes account for under half, and no reason is known for the remainder. D and trimming were read from the DNA, whereas the V and J calls and clone size are those reported in that table. For this sample the table gives 320,000 or so clones, of which almost 90% were detected only once. Together, the top ten hold approximately 5% of the sample.

Taken from cysteine to phenylalanine, the CDR3 has 13 residues. CDR3 DNA is the only sequence kept; it has 39 bases, read in frame from the first base. V and J lose 4 bases and 7 bases, and a span of 11 bases separates them. Via the germline V gene, CDR1 is SQVTM and CDR2 ANQGSEA. The chain employs TRBV29-1 and TRBJ1-6, with the D segment identity uncertain. The source is a person between 18 and 59 years old who received the Ad26.COV2.S COVID-19 vaccine or a placebo. This specimen consisted of peripheral blood, obtained in a trial of Ad26.COV2.S vaccine versus placebo. CDR3 reads: CSVVSQPNSPLHF. The DNA sequence is given as TGCAGCGTTGTGAGTCAGCCCAATTCACCCCTCCACTTT.